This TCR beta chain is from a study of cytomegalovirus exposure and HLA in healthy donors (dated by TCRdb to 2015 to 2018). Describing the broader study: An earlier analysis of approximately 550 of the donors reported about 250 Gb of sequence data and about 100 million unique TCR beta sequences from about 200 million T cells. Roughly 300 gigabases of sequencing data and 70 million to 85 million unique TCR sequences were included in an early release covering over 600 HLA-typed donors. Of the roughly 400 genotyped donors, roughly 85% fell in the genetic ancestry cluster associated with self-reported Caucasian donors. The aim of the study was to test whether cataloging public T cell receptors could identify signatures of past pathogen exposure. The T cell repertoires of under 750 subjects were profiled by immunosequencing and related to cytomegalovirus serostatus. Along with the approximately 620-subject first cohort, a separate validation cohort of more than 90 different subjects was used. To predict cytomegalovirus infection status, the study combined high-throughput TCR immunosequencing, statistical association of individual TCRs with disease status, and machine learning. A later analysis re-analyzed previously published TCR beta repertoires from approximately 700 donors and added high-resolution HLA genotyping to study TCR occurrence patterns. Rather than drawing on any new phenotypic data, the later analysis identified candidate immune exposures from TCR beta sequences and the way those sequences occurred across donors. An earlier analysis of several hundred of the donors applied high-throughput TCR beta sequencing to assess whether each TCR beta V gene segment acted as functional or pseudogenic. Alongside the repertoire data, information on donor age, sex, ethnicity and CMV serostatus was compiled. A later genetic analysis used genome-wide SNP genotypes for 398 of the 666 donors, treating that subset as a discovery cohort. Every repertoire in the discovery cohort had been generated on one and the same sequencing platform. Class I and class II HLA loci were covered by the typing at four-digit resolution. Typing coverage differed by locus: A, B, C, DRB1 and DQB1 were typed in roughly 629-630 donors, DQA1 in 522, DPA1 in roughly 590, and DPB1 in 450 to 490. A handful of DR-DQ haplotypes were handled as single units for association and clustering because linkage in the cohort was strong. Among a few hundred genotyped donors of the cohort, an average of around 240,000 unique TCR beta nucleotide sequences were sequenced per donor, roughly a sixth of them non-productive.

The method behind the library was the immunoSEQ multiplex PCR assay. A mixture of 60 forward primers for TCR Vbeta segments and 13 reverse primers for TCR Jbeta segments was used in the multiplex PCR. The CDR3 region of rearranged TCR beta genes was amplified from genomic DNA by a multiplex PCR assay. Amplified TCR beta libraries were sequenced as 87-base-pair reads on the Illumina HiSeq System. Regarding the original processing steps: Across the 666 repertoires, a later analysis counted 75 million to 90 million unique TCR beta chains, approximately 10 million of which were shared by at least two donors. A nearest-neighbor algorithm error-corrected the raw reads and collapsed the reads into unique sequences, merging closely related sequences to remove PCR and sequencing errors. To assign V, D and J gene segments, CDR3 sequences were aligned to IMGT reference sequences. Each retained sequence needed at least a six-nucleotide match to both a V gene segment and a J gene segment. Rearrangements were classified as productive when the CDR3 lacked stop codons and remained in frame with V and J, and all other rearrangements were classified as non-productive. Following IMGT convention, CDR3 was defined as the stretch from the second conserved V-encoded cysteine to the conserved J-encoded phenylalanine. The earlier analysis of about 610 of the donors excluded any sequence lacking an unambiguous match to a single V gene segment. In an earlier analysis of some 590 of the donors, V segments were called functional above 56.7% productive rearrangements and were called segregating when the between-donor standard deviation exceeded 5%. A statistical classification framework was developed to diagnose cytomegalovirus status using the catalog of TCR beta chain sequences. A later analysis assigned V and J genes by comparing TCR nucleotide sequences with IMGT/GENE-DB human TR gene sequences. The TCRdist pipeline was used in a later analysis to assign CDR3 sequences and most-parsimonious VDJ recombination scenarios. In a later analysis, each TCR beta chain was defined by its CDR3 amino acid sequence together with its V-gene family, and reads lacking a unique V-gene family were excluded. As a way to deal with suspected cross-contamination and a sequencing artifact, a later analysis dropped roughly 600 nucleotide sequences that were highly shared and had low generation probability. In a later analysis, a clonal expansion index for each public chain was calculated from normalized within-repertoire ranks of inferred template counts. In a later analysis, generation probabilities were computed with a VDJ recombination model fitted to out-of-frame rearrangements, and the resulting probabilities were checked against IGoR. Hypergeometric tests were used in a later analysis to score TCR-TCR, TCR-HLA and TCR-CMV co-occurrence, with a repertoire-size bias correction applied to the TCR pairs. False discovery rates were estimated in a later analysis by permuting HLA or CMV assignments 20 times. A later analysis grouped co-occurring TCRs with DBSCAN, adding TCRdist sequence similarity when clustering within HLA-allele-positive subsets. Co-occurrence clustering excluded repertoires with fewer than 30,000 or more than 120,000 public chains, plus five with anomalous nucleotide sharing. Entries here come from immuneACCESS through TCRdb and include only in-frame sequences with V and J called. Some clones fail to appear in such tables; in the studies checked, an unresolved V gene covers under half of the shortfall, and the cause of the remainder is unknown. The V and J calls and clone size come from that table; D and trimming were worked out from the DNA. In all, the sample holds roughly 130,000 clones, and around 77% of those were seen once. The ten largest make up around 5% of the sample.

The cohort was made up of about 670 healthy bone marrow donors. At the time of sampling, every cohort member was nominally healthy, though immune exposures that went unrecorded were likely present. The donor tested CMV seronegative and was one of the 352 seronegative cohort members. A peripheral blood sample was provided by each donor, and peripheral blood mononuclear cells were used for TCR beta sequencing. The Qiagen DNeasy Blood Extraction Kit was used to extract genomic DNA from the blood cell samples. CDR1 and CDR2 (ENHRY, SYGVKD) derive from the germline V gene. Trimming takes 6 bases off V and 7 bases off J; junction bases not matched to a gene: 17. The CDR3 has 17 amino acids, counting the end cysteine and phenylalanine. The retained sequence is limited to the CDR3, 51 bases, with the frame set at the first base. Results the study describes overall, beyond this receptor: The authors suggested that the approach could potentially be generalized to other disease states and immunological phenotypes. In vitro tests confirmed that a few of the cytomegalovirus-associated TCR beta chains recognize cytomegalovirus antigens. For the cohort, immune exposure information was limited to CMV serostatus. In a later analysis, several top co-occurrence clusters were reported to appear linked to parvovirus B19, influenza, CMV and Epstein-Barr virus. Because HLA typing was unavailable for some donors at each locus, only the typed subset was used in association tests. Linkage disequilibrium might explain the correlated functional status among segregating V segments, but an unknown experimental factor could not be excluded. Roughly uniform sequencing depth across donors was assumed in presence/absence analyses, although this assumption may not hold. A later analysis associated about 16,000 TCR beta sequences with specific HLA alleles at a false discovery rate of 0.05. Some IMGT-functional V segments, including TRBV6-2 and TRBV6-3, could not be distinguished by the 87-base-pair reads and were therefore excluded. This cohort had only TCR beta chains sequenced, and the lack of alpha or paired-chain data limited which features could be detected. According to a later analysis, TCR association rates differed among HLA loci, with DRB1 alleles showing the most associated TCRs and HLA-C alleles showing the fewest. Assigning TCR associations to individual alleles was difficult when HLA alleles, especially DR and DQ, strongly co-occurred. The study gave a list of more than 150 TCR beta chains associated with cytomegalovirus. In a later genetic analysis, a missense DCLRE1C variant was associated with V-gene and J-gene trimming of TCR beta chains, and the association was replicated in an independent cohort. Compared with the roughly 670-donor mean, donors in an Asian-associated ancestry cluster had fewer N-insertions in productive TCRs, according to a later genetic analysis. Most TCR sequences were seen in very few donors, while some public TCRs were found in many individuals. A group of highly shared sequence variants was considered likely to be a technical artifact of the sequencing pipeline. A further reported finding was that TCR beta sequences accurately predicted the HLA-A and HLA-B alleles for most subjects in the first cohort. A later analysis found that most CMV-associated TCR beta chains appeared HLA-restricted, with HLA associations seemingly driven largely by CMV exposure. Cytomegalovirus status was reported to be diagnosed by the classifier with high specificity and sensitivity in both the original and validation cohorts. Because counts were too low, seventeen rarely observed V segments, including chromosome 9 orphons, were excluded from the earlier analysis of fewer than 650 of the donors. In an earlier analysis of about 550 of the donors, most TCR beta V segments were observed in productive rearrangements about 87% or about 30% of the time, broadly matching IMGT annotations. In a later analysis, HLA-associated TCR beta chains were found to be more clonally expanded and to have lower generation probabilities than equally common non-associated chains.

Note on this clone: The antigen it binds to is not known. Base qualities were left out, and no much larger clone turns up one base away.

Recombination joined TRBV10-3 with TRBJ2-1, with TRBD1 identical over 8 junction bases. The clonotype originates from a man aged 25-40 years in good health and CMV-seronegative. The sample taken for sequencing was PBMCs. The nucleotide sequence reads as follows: TGTGCCATCAGGGCCTCCGGCTACAGGGGGTCTTGGAATGAGCAGTTCTTC. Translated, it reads CAIRASGYRGSWNEQFF.